This record concerns one TCR beta chain sequence. Measured with immunoSEQ multiplex PCR; TCRdb has only the in-frame clones, and not every one. Of about 130,000 clones listed, about nine tenths are singletons. These data belong to a study of cytomegalovirus exposure and HLA in healthy donors. The V gene's germline CDR1 is MNHNS and CDR2 SASEGT. CDR3 length: 12 amino acids. V dropped 7 bases and J dropped 4 bases, with 7 bases sitting between them. This chain links TRBV6-1 with TRBJ2-2; maybe TRBD1 (6 bases). This clonotype was sampled from a man aged 30 to 45 in good health and CMV-seronegative. Sequenced: PBMCs. The CDR3 region has the DNA TGTGCCAGCATACAGGGCACCGGGGAGCTGTTTTTT. Translation gives CASIQGTGELFF.